This T cell receptor beta chain was captured in a study of OX40 agonist ivuxolimab in advanced cancers. With respect to the entire study: Ivuxolimab was an agonistic, fully human IgG2 monoclonal antibody directed against OX40 (CD134), a costimulatory receptor. In the dose-escalation cohort, approximately 82% of patients were male, and the mean age was approximately 55 years, with a range of roughly 20 to 80. The point of sequencing TCRbeta in the periphery was to test whether ivuxolimab changed TCR sequence diversity and drove clonal T-cell expansion. Patients were allowed to have had prior anti-PD-1, anti-PD-L1 or anti-CTLA-4 therapy, and 30% to 50% of the dose-escalation patients had previously received checkpoint inhibitors. Among the 50 to 55 dose-escalation patients, 19 had hepatocellular carcinoma, around 15 melanoma, 9 renal cell carcinoma and 9 head and neck cancer. Intravenous ivuxolimab was administered to patients every 2 weeks at six dose levels: 0.01, 0.1, 0.3, 1.5, 3 and 10 mg/kg. The paper covers the monotherapy dose-escalation part of the phase I ivuxolimab trial, which included N ≈ 50 patients. Partial responses occurred in three dose-escalation patients, of whom one had hepatocellular carcinoma and two had cutaneous melanoma. Study-level results and caveats: On average, CD8+ T cells showed more expanded clones than CD4+ T cells after ivuxolimab. Low levels of normalized T-cell clonal expansion were also seen in some patients who did not respond. Clonal expansion of both CD4+ and CD8+ blood T cells was observed from baseline to week 6 at doses 0.1 to 3.0 mg/kg. In the 0.1-3.0 mg/kg groups, partial responders had among the lowest normalized peripheral clonal expansion, particularly in CD8+ T cells. Antigen specificity was not determined for the clonally expanded peripheral T cells.

The trial excluded patients who had a history of autoimmune disease or were on systemic immunosuppression. Peripheral blood for TCR sequencing was collected from all dose cohorts at baseline, on cycle 4 day 1, and on cycle 7 day 1. The samples were drawn from a first-in-human, open-label, multicenter phase I dose-escalation trial of ivuxolimab. Adults with locally advanced or metastatic melanoma, renal cell carcinoma, hepatocellular carcinoma or head and neck squamous cell carcinoma were enrolled in the trial. Before TCR sequencing, CD4+ and CD8+ T cells were separately sorted from peripheral blood. Note on this clone: No cognate antigen has been identified for it. No quality values exist for individual bases; no much larger clone is one base distant.

For sequencing of the TCRbeta CDR3 region, genomic DNA was extracted from the sorted cells. The immunoSEQ Assay was used for sequencing of TCRbeta CDR3 regions. Not all clones reach the TCRdb copy of this immuneACCESS table, which keeps in-frame sequences only. Checked studies attribute under half of the gap to unresolved V genes and leave the rest unexplained. The sample yields 85,000 to 90,000 clones; roughly 90% were counted once. Jointly, the top ten make up 1.1% of the sample. Trimmed from V: 5 bases; trimmed from J: 5 bases; junction bases lacking a gene match: 6. From its cysteine to its phenylalanine, the CDR3 spans 14 amino acids. Only the CDR3 DNA is retained, 42 bases long and in frame from the first base. CDR1 and CDR2, per the germline V gene, are SNHLY and FYNNEI.

This specimen was CD4+ or CD8+ T cells sorted from blood, taken in a trial of the OX40 agonist ivuxolimab. This clonotype originated in an adult with an advanced solid tumor such as melanoma, head and neck, liver or kidney cancer. The chain uses TRBV2 and TRBJ1-5, with 7 bases in between that match TRBD1. The nucleotide sequence is TGTGCCAGCAGTCCAGGGGGTGGCGATCAGCCCCAGCATTTT. The translation is CASSPGGGDQPQHF.